The 8 T cell receptor beta chains in this list originate from one sample, sequenced in a study of control samples from healthy donors and cancer patients. Only in-frame clones appear in the TCRdb table, and some are missing; sequencing was by immunoSEQ multiplex PCR. Among around 90,000 clones, under 90% were seen once, and the ten largest hold approximately 2.1%. What was sequenced was blood. The receptor set was obtained from a woman between 40 and 50 years old in good health.

This clone was seen once. The chain joins TRBV6-2 or TRBV6-3 to TRBJ2-7; 7 positions match TRBD1. V dropped 6 bases and J dropped 0; count of bases not matched to a gene: 8. Germline CDR1 MNHEY, CDR2 SVGEGT. CDR3 length: 15 residues. The CDR3: CASSKRQGSSYEQYF. The CDR3 DNA follows: TGTGCCAGCAGCAAACGACAGGGTAGCTCCTACGAGCAGTACTTC.

J is TRBJ2-7 and V is TRBV24-1, with a weak D call TRBD2 (5 bases). Germline lookup yields CDR1 KGHDR and CDR2 SFDVKD. CDR3 length equals 13 residues. V lost 3 bases, J lost 3 bases, and 8 bases lay in between. This CDR3 is CATSDGLFYEQYF. The CDR3 nucleotides read TGTGCCACCAGTGATGGACTGTTCTACGAGCAGTACTTC.

CDR3 sequence reads: CASSIRVGGYEQYF. The CDR3, as DNA: TGTGCCAGTAGTATAAGAGTCGGCGGGTACGAGCAGTACTTC. This chain links TRBV19 with TRBJ2-7; tentatively, D is TRBD2 (5 bases). Germline CDR1 reads LNHDA; CDR2 reads SQIVND (reference sequence). This CDR3 has 14 residues. V lost 2 bases and J lost 4, with 12 bases in between.

This chain joins TRBV29-1 and TRBJ1-5; D gene uncertain. Trimming pared 6 bases from V and 5 bases from J, leaving 14 bases between. Germline CDR1 is SQVTM and CDR2 is ANQGSEA. This CDR3 is built from 13 residues. The CDR3 bases are TGCAGCGTCACAACCGGGATCGATCAGCCCCAGCATTTT. The encoded protein is CSVTTGIDQPQHF.

The table lists this clone with a few counts. This rearrangement joins TRBV10-1 to TRBJ2-1; TRBD2 matches at 8 bases. Germline V gene sequence: CDR1 WNHNN, CDR2 SYGVQD (reference sequence). This CDR3 is built from 17 residues. V dropped 5 bases and J dropped 8; count of bases not matched to a gene: 17. The CDR3 is CASSQPFPKGLVDEQFF. CDR3 in DNA: TGCGCCAGCAGTCAACCTTTCCCTAAGGGACTAGTCGATGAGCAGTTCTTC.

The gene calls are TRBV12-3 or TRBV12-4 and TRBJ2-1; D remains unclear. The V end was cut by 6 bases, the J end by 9 bases, with 12 bases between. The CDR3 is 12 amino acids. DNA for the CDR3: TGTGCCAGCAGGGGCGAGCAGGCTGAGCAGTTCTTC. Amino acids: CASRGEQAEQFF.

This chain connects TRBV18 to TRBJ2-3; D ambiguous. CDR3 size: 14 residues. V was cut by 2 bases and J by 3 bases, with 9 bases left in between. Germline loops: CDR1 KGHSH, CDR2 LQKENI. CDR3 sequence (DNA): TGTGCCAGCTCACCATCAAGTTGGACAGATACGCAGTATTTT. Translating gives CASSPSSWTDTQYF.

In this sample, this clone turned up a few times. This chain connects TRBV25-1 to TRBJ1-2; tentatively, D is TRBD1 (5 bases). The CDR3 runs 11 residues. Germline V gene data show CDR1 as MGHDK and CDR2 as SYGVNS. V was shortened by 4 bases and J by 8 bases, with 8 bases between the two germline ends. CDR3 residues: CASSAGYGYTF. CDR3 DNA: TGTGCCAGCAGTGCAGGGTACGGCTACACCTTC.